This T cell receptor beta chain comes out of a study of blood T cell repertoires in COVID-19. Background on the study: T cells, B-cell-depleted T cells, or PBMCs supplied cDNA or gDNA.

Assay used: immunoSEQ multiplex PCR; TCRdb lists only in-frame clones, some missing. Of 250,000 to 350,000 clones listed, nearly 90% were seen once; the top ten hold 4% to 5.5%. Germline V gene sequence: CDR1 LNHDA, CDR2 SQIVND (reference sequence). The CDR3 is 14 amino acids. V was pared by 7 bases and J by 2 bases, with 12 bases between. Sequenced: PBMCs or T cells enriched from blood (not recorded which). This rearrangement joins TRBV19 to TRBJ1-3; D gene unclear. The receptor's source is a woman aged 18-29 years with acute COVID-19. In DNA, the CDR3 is TGTGCCAGTACCCGGGGAGTGGCTGGAAACACCATATATTTT. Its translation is CASTRGVAGNTIYF. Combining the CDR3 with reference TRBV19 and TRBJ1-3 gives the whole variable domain DGGITQSPKYLFRKEGQNVTLSCEQNLNHDAMYWYRQDPGQGLRLIYYSQIVNDFQKGDIAEGYSVSREKKESFPLTVTSAQKNPTAFYLCASTRGVAGNTIYFGEGSWLTVV.